This entry describes one T cell receptor (beta chain). These data are taken from a study of T cell repertoires in cytomegalovirus infection. A single record per CDR3 protein comes from TCRdb applying MiXCR to the reads. The sample gives about 180,000 distinct CDR3 sequences, 13% to 15% of which show up once; 27% is in the top ten. Germline assignment: CDR1 LNHNV and CDR2 YYDKDF (reference sequence). The CDR3 is 12 residues long. The V and J ends lost 6 bases and 7 bases respectively, with 13 bases between them. The origin of this receptor is a human donor in good health (CMV status not recorded). Some clones in this sample may be carry-over from other donors' samples. Sequenced: PBMCs. The V gene is TRBV15, the J gene TRBJ2-7; TRBD2 is a possible D gene (6 bases). As DNA, the CDR3 is TGTGCCACCAGAGGAGTAGCGGATGAGCAGTACTTC. Translation gives CATRGVADEQYF.